The clone carrying this T cell receptor (beta chain) was detected many times. Its antigen is undetermined. V shed 3 bases and J shed 6 bases, with 11 bases lying between them. The CDR3 is 13 residues long. TCRdb recomputed calls from the 5' RACE reads with MiXCR, one row per CDR3 protein. The sample lists hundreds of thousands of distinct CDR3 sequences, 6.1% occurring once. These data belong to a study of identical twins. Study-wide results and caveats: Out-of-frame alpha sequences shared by twins showed excess low generation probability.

This TCR derives from a young man in good health. The J gene is TRBJ2-5, the V gene TRBV12-3 or TRBV12-4; no reliable D call. Sequencing used naive T cells sorted from blood. Here the CDR3 DNA reads TGTGCCAGCAGTTTTGACATAATAAAGACCCAGTACTTC. Its protein product is CASSFDIIKTQYF.